A selection of T cell receptor beta chains follows, all from one sample in a study of T cells in Graves' hyperthyroidism and ophthalmopathy. TCRdb fed the multiplex PCR reads into MiXCR, producing one record per CDR3 protein. The repertoire holds just under 750,000 distinct CDR3 sequences, with over 35% as singletons. Sequencing was carried out using blood. The receptors here all came from a middle-aged woman with Graves' hyperthyroidism. Each CDR3 is given with its conserved first and last residue. Each record gives: J gene, V gene, clone size, D gene, CDR3 DNA, CDR3 protein. The D gene is left open where the match is weak. Not all rows give a size; the values are once, few, many and, for expanded clones, a class.

j_gene: TRBJ2-1
v_gene: TRBV10-3
abundance: -
d_gene: TRBD2
CDR3nt: TGTGCCATCAGTGAGGGGCTAGCGGGGGTATTCAATGAGCAGTTCTTC
CDR3aa: CAISEGLAGVFNEQFF

j_gene: TRBJ1-2
v_gene: TRBV7-2
abundance: many
d_gene: -
CDR3nt: TGTGCCAGCAGCTCAGATCCGCGCTACTATGGCTACACCTTC
CDR3aa: CASSSDPRYYGYTF

j_gene: TRBJ1-1
v_gene: TRBV2
abundance: few
d_gene: -
CDR3nt: TGTGCCAGCAGCCATCTAGGGACGTTGAACACTGAAGCTTTCTTT
CDR3aa: CASSHLGTLNTEAFF

j_gene: TRBJ1-1
v_gene: TRBV20-1
abundance: few
d_gene: TRBD1
CDR3nt: TGCAGTGCTAGAGTTTGGGACAGGGATTTCTTT
CDR3aa: CSARVWDRDFF

j_gene: TRBJ1-2
v_gene: TRBV20-1
abundance: many
d_gene: -
CDR3nt: TGCAGTGCCTCCAGACGAGCTTATGGCTACACCTTC
CDR3aa: CSASRRAYGYTF

j_gene: TRBJ2-7
v_gene: TRBV13
abundance: many
d_gene: -
CDR3nt: TGTGCCAGCAGCTTAGGGGCCGAGCAGTACTTC
CDR3aa: CASSLGAEQYF

j_gene: TRBJ1-1
v_gene: TRBV7-3
abundance: many
d_gene: TRBD1
CDR3nt: TGTGCCAGCAGCTCCGGGACAGGGATCGGAAACACTGAAGCTTTCTTT
CDR3aa: CASSSGTGIGNTEAFF

j_gene: TRBJ1-5
v_gene: TRBV12-3/TRBV12-4
abundance: -
d_gene: -
CDR3nt: TGTGCCAGCAGCCCACGCAGGAGGAATCAGCCCCAGCATTTT
CDR3aa: CASSPRRRNQPQHF

j_gene: TRBJ2-7
v_gene: TRBV18
abundance: -
d_gene: -
CDR3nt: TGTGCCAGCTCTGGGGACGCCTCCTACGAGCAGTACTTC
CDR3aa: CASSGDASYEQYF

j_gene: TRBJ2-2
v_gene: TRBV5-1
abundance: few
d_gene: -
CDR3nt: TGCGCTACCCAAACCGCCGGGGAGCTGTTTTTT
CDR3aa: CATQTAGELFF

j_gene: TRBJ2-2
v_gene: TRBV7-2
abundance: few
d_gene: TRBD1
CDR3nt: TGTGCCAGCAGCCGAACGGCAGGGGGCCGGGAGCTGTTTTTT
CDR3aa: CASSRTAGGRELFF

j_gene: TRBJ2-5
v_gene: TRBV9
abundance: few
d_gene: -
CDR3nt: TGTGCCAGCAGCGTAGGGTCGTCGAGGGCAACAGAGACCCAGTACTTC
CDR3aa: CASSVGSSRATETQYF

j_gene: TRBJ1-2
v_gene: TRBV6-5
abundance: many
d_gene: -
CDR3nt: TGTGCCAGCCTCGGAGGACGCCCTAACTATGGCTACACCTTC
CDR3aa: CASLGGRPNYGYTF

j_gene: TRBJ1-3
v_gene: TRBV10-3
abundance: many
d_gene: -
CDR3nt: TGTGCCACCAGAAGCGCAACATCTGGAAACACCATATATTTT
CDR3aa: CATRSATSGNTIYF

j_gene: TRBJ2-5
v_gene: TRBV10-2
abundance: -
d_gene: TRBD2
CDR3nt: TGTGCCAGCAGTTACCACACTAGCGGGGGCCAAGAGACCCAGTACTTC
CDR3aa: CASSYHTSGGQETQYF

j_gene: TRBJ1-1
v_gene: TRBV6-5
abundance: -
d_gene: -
CDR3nt: TGTGCCAGCAGGCAACAAGGACAGTCGACTGAAGCTTTCTTT
CDR3aa: CASRQQGQSTEAFF

j_gene: TRBJ1-5
v_gene: TRBV2
abundance: many
d_gene: -
CDR3nt: TGTGCCAGCAGTGCAGATACGGACCAGCCCCAGCATTTT
CDR3aa: CASSADTDQPQHF

j_gene: TRBJ1-5
v_gene: TRBV7-8
abundance: few
d_gene: -
CDR3nt: TGTGCCAGCAGCTTTACACTTGGGGAGAATCAGCCCCAGCATTTT
CDR3aa: CASSFTLGENQPQHF

j_gene: TRBJ1-5
v_gene: TRBV29-1
abundance: many
d_gene: -
CDR3nt: TGCAGCGTTGTTTCCGATAGCAATCAGCCCCAGCATTTT
CDR3aa: CSVVSDSNQPQHF

j_gene: TRBJ1-1
v_gene: TRBV27
abundance: few
d_gene: -
CDR3nt: TGTGCCAGCAGTCGGGACCGAGGGCTGATGAACACTGAAGCTTTCTTT
CDR3aa: CASSRDRGLMNTEAFF